This TCR beta chain came from a study of molecular identifiers for immune sequencing clone quantification. Broader study findings: The share of molecules held by clones above 20 RNA copies was over 98% in effector cells and under 1% in naive cells.

MiXCR, run by TCRdb on the PCR reads, gives a single entry per CDR3 protein. The sample includes 400,000 to 600,000 distinct CDR3 sequences, about 20% of them seen just once. This clonotype was counted only a few times. The antigen is unknown. The CDR3 spans 16 residues. Naive CD8 T cells underwent sorting with the CD8+CD4-CCR7+CD45RA+ definition. The material sequenced was naive CD8+ T cells from blood, with Jurkat cell RNA spiked in. Documented subset: FACS-sorted CD8+CD4-CCR7+CD45RA+ naive T cells. The origin of this receptor is a human donor in good health. Some libraries in this study had Jurkat cell RNA spiked in. This chain connects TRBV21-1 to TRBJ2-7; whether TRBD2, the table's D call, matches the DNA was not checked. TRBV21-1 counts as a pseudogene. In DNA form, the CDR3 reads TGTGCCAGCAGCAAAGTTATCCCTAGCGAACGGTACGAGCAGTACTTC. Protein sequence: CASSKVIPSERYEQYF.